This T cell receptor beta chain was sequenced for a study of T cell responses to AZD1222 COVID-19 vaccine (dated by TCRdb to about 2021). Some background on the complete study: AZD1222 recipients with second doses at about 4 weeks or about 12 weeks were pooled, because spike-specific TCR depth and breadth did not differ between schedules. A total of roughly 240 trial participants underwent TCR sequencing, of whom some 210 received two doses of AZD1222 and around 26 received two doses of the MenACWY control vaccine. Trial participants were enrolled by age into 18-55, 56-69 and 70-plus year subgroups, with 148, 28 and 57 TCR-sequenced participants respectively. General conclusions and limits of the study: Participants were mostly white British, with more females than males. The authors suggested clonal diversity may have been underestimated. Reportedly, almost half of the unique spike-specific TCRs recognized epitopes lying outside the regions that are mutated in the B.1.351 and B.1.1.7 variants. Conclusions about previously exposed vaccinees are limited because only six or seven AZD1222 recipients were SARS-CoV-2 seropositive at baseline. Because no day 14 peak-response samples were available, the repertoires could be characterized only after the peak T cell response. After two AZD1222 doses, both the breadth and the depth of spike-specific TCRs were significantly higher than at day 0 and than in MenACWY recipients. Vaccine-associated CD4 TCRs spanned the whole spike protein, with dominant responses in regions 160-218 and 743-854. In the small 56-69-year group, the increase in depth fell short of significance, most likely because of low power.

The time point label on this specimen signifies: baseline before first vaccination. Vaccinee samples were obtained from the UK trials COV001 and COV002, which included a single-blind randomized controlled phase 2/3 trial of AZD1222 (ChAdOx1 nCoV-19) in healthy adults. For TCRbeta chain sequencing, PBMC samples from trial participants were taken at day 0 and at day 28 after the second dose. A distance of 10 bases separates the germline ends of V and J, which lose 1 base and 5 bases respectively. CDR1 and CDR2 are drawn from the germline V gene: KGHDR, SFDVKD. From its cysteine to its phenylalanine, the CDR3 spans 14 amino acids. Only the CDR3 part of the read is kept: 42 bases, read in frame from the first base. The CDR3 regions of human TCRbeta chains were analyzed by immunosequencing. From the authors' description of their analysis: Repertoire TCRs were matched against a reference library of SARS-CoV-2-specific TCRs generated with the MIRA antigen-specificity platform. Breadth was defined as the fraction of unique TCRs that were SARS-CoV-2-associated. Depth was defined as the fraction of total T cells that were SARS-CoV-2-associated. Each spike-specific TCR was assigned to its reactive spike region and to a CD4 or CD8 class using the MIRA data. Log10-transformed breadth and depth values were compared by one-way ANOVA with Sidak's multiple comparisons tests. TCRdb's version of the immuneACCESS table is confined to in-frame rearrangements and falls short of the full clone set. An unresolved V gene accounts for under half of the shortfall where checked; the remainder is of unknown origin. V and J calls and clone size are copied from that table; D and trimming were computed from the DNA. The sample has 100,000 to 150,000 clones on record, roughly nine tenths of them singletons. Around 1.5% of the sample comes from the top ten.

On this clone: The antigen it recognizes is unknown. No clone much larger than this one lies a single base away; base qualities are absent.

Here the sequenced sample was peripheral blood, taken on day 0 of AZD1222 vaccination. Rearrangement joined TRBV24-1 to TRBJ1-2; the D gene is perhaps TRBD1, from 5 matching bases. This TCR derives from an adult in good health. The CDR3 sequence is CATSDFDDSYGYTF. In nucleotides, the sequence is TGTGCCACCAGTGATTTCGATGACAGTTATGGCTACACCTTC.